A single sample is the source of the 3 T cell receptor beta chains below, sequenced in a study of OX40 agonist ivuxolimab in advanced cancers. Data came from immunoSEQ multiplex PCR; TCRdb stores just in-frame clones and leaves some out. Of over 55,000 clones in the sample, approximately 89% were seen once. The sequenced sample was CD4+ or CD8+ T cells sorted from blood, obtained in a trial of the OX40 agonist ivuxolimab. The receptors originated from an adult with an advanced solid tumor such as melanoma, head and neck, liver or kidney cancer.

V gene TRBV7-9 combines with J gene TRBJ2-7; TRBD1 matches 9 bases. Germline CDR1 and CDR2: SEHNR and FQNEAQ (reference sequence). The junction had 9 bases not matched to a gene; V was cut back by 5 bases and J by 4 bases. The CDR3 runs 15 residues. CDR3 nucleotides: TGTGCCAGCAGCGTAGGGAGGGACAGGGAATACGAGCAGTACTTC. The encoded protein is CASSVGRDREYEQYF.

The chain has TRBV19 and TRBJ2-7; D is ambiguous. V was shortened by 5 bases and J by 6 bases, with 14 bases between the two germline ends. Per germline, CDR1 LNHDA and CDR2 SQIVND (reference sequence). The CDR3 is made up of 13 amino acids. In nucleotides, the CDR3 is TGTGCCAGTAGTTTTGGCAGGAAGGGCGAGCAGTACTTC. Protein: CASSFGRKGEQYF.

The chain has TRBV19 and TRBJ1-4, with 7 bases aligning to TRBD1. The CDR3 consists of 14 residues. Germline CDR1 is LNHDA and CDR2 is SQIVND (reference sequence). Losses at the gene ends were 8 bases for V and 0 bases for J; bases not matched to a gene: 3. CDR3 sequence: CASADRATNEKLFF. In DNA form, the CDR3 reads TGTGCCAGTGCCGACAGGGCAACTAATGAAAAACTGTTTTTT.